The 25 T cell receptor beta chains below come from one sample, sequenced in a study of blood T cells in healthy people across ages (dated by TCRdb to the mid-2010s). Library preparation employed 5' RACE. The sample was run on an Illumina HiSeq 2500. A second PCR of about 6 to 12 cycles was run with a J-beta primer mix and a sample-barcoded 5' primer. TCRdb reworked the public reads: Q25 trimming with fastp, MiXCR clone assembly, productive beta chains retained. Under each unique CDR3 protein, matching rows form one entry showing the most common genes and DNA. The table for this sample lists hundreds of thousands of distinct CDR3 sequences; about 25% of them were counted only once. The ten biggest clones cover approximately 10% of the sample. These data are also associated with another study on T cells of mothers and their children.

Sequencing was performed on blood. Every receptor here comes from a boy aged 5-17 years in good health.

This CDR3 reads CASTPGREGTQYF. For the CDR3, the DNA is TGTGCCAGCACTCCGGGCCGGGAGGGGACCCAGTACTTC. The V gene is TRBV28, the J gene TRBJ2-5, with 8 nucleotides matching TRBD2. The germline gives CDR1 MDHEN, CDR2 SYDVKM. This CDR3 is built from 13 residues. J was trimmed by 7 bases and V by 7 bases; bases with no gene match: 8.

Concerning this clonotype: Germline and junction disagree at one end, which may indicate a read error. The chain combines TRBV6-6 with TRBJ1-3; D is unresolved. Germline V gene lookup returns CDR1 MNHNY and CDR2 SVGAGI (reference sequence). This CDR3 is 14 amino acids long. The CDR3 DNA reads as TGTGCCAGCAGTTACGACGGCGAGGGTATCACCACAAATTTT. Residues: CASSYDGEGITTNF.

In its sample, this clonotype was seen a few times. The chain is built from TRBV28 and TRBJ1-2; perhaps TRBD1 as D (6 bases). The V and J ends lost 2 bases and 8 bases respectively, with 9 bases between them. The CDR3 is made up of 12 amino acids. Germline V gene sequence: CDR1 MDHEN, CDR2 SYDVKM. CDR3 amino acids: CASSLGGRGYTF. The CDR3 DNA is TGTGCCAGCAGTTTAGGGGGGCGCGGCTACACCTTC.

J is TRBJ1-1 and V is TRBV12-3 or TRBV12-4, with D tentatively TRBD1 (5 bases). The length of the CDR3 is 15 residues. Trimming removed 3 bases from V and 2 bases from J, with 13 bases in between. The CDR3 DNA reads TGTGCCAGCAGTTTCTCCGGGACCGATAACACTGAAGCTTTCTTT. Translation gives CASSFSGTDNTEAFF.

This sequence joins TRBV19 and TRBJ1-4; D remains ambiguous. The CDR3 covers 14 residues. V dropped 7 bases and J dropped 4 bases, with 13 bases sitting between them. CDR1 is LNHDA, CDR2 SQIVND, per germline (reference sequence). In DNA form, the CDR3 reads TGTGCCAGTATCGGAAGACCCCGTAATGAAAAACTGTTTTTT. This gives the protein CASIGRPRNEKLFF. Filled out from reference TRBV19 and TRBJ1-4, the complete variable domain reads DGGITQSPKYLFRKEGQNVTLSCEQNLNHDAMYWYRQDPGQGLRLIYYSQIVNDFQKGDIAEGYSVSREKKESFPLTVTSAQKNPTAFYLCASIGRPRNEKLFFGSGTQLSVL.

This clonotype was found a few times. This chain links TRBV30 with TRBJ1-3, with 9 bases that match TRBD1. The CDR3 has 12 amino acids. Germline trimming cut 3 bases from V and 8 bases from J; bases unmatched to any gene: 2. Germline values: CDR1 GTSNPN, CDR2 SVGIG (reference sequence). In nucleotides, the CDR3 is TGTGCCTGGAGGACAGGGGGACACACCATATATTTT. It codes for CAWRTGGHTIYF. The variable domain in full, completed from reference TRBV30 and TRBJ1-3, reads SQTIHQWPATLVQPVGSPLSLECTVEGTSNPNLYWYRQAAGRGLQLLFYSVGIGQISSEVPQNLSASRPQDRQFILSSKKLLLSDSGFYLCAWRTGGHTIYFGEGSWLTVV.

A word on this clonotype: The missing conserved phenylalanine or tryptophan at the end of this CDR3 makes a read error likely. The J gene is TRBJ2-5, the V gene TRBV7-2; D ambiguous. Trimming took off 1 base at V and 3 bases at J, with 9 bases between the two ends. The CDR3 runs to 14 residues. Germline V lookup: CDR1 SGHTA, CDR2 FQGNSA. CDR3 coding DNA: TGTGCCAGCAGCTTAGTGGTGACCGAAGAGACCCAGTACCTC. This translates into CASSLVVTEETQYL.

This clonotype was counted a few times. The gene calls are TRBV20-1 and TRBJ1-2, with D possibly being TRBD1 (5 bases). The CDR3 is made up of 13 amino acids. The germline gives CDR1 DFQATT, CDR2 SNEGSKA (reference sequence). In DNA form, the CDR3 reads TGCAGCAATCGGGTGGGGGTTTACGGTGGCTACACCTTC. Its protein product is CSNRVGVYGGYTF.

This clonotype was detected only a few times. CDR3 amino acids: CASSLPGDERGYTF. The CDR3 DNA reads as TGTGCCAGCAGTTTACCCGGGGATGAACGAGGCTACACCTTC. This rearrangement joins TRBV12-3 or TRBV12-4 to TRBJ1-2; D not certain. The CDR3 totals 14 residues. V lost 2 bases, J lost 8 bases, and 15 bases lay in between.

This clonotype was seen more than once but under ten times. The chain couples TRBV12-3 or TRBV12-4 to TRBJ1-2, with TRBD1 identical over 11 bases. The J segment lost 4 bases and the V segment lost 6 bases, leaving 13 bases of the junction unmatched. The CDR3 is 17 amino acids. CDR3 region: CASSPGTGGTRIYGYTF. The CDR3 DNA is TGTGCCAGCAGCCCCGGGACAGGGGGTACCCGCATCTATGGCTACACCTTC.

This clonotype was observed a handful of times. This sequence joins TRBV7-2 and TRBJ2-1; tentatively, D is TRBD2 (6 bases). The J call could be wrong; TRBJ2-5 is a better fit for the DNA end. The CDR3 has 16 residues. The germline V gene has CDR1 SGHTA and CDR2 FQGNSA. CDR3 protein: CASSLVGSGAQETQYF. CDR3 in DNA: TGTGCCAGCAGCTTAGTGGGTAGCGGTGCCCAAGAGACCCAGTACTTC.

This chain connects TRBV18 to TRBJ2-7, with D possibly TRBD2 on 5 matching bases. V lost 6 bases and J lost 6, with 21 bases in between. Germline V gene sequence: CDR1 KGHSH, CDR2 LQKENI. The CDR3 runs 15 residues. The CDR3 DNA reads as TGTGCCAGCTCCCGCAGGCCGGAGGCAGATAGCGAGCAGTACTTC. Translating it yields CASSRRPEADSEQYF.

The rearrangement joins TRBV9 to TRBJ1-3; D is perhaps TRBD1 (5 bases). Germline-derived CDR1 and CDR2 are SGDLS and YYNGEE. The V end lost 4 bases, the J end lost 0 bases, and 11 bases lay between the germline ends. The CDR3 spans 15 residues. CDR3 region: CASSPEGFSGNTIYF. CDR3 DNA sequence: TGTGCCAGCAGCCCCGAGGGGTTCTCTGGAAACACCATATATTTT. Full variable domain (remainder filled in from reference TRBV9 and TRBJ1-3): DSGVTQTPKHLITATGQRVTLRCSPRSGDLSVYWYQQSLDQGLQFLIQYYNGEERAKGNILERFSAQQFPDLHSELNLSSLELGDSALYFCASSPEGFSGNTIYFGEGSWLTVV.

About this clonotype: At one end the junction does not follow the germline gene, possibly because of a read error. This chain links TRBV4-2 with TRBJ1-4; possible D gene TRBD1, 5 bases. The CDR3 sequence is 18 residues long. Germline CDR1 is LGHNA and CDR2 is YNFKEQ. Here the CDR3 DNA reads TGTGCCAGCACCTCATCCCAGGGTGGATTATACCCTAATGAAAGACTGTTTTTT. This codes for CASTSSQGGLYPNERLFF.

The chain combines TRBV4-2 with TRBJ1-3; maybe TRBD1 (6 bases). Trimming cost V 4 bases and J 0 bases, with 16 bases left between them. This CDR3 is built from 17 residues. The germline V gene encodes CDR1 LGHNA and CDR2 YNFKEQ. This CDR3 reads CASSLDTGTSSGNTIYF. The CDR3 nucleotides are TGTGCCAGCAGCCTAGATACAGGGACCTCCTCTGGAAACACCATATATTTT.

This clonotype has only a few counts. DNA for the CDR3: TGTGCCAGCAGCCATAGGGGACAGGGGGCCGGTGGCTACACCTTC. Amino acids: CASSHRGQGAGGYTF. The V and J genes are TRBV3-1 and TRBJ1-2, with 12 bases fitting TRBD1. The CDR3 is made up of 15 amino acids. Germline V gene sequence: CDR1 LGHDT, CDR2 YNNKEL (reference sequence). With V trimmed by 3 bases and J by 7 bases, 6 bases remained unmatched.

This chain joins TRBV19 and TRBJ2-1; 9 nucleotides agree with TRBD1. V lost 6 bases and J lost 6; bases outside the gene matches: 21. Germline-derived CDR1 and CDR2 are LNHDA and SQIVND (reference sequence). The CDR3 has 19 residues. CDR3 loop: CASSPRSFTGGGRGNEQFF. CDR3 in DNA: TGTGCCAGTAGCCCGCGATCCTTTACAGGGGGCGGTAGGGGCAATGAGCAGTTCTTC.

This clonotype was seen a handful of times. This chain links TRBV20-1 with TRBJ2-5, with TRBD1 matching 9 bases. This CDR3 is 13 amino acids long. V lost 6 bases and J lost 2; bases outside the gene matches: 4. Per the germline V gene, CDR1 is DFQATT and CDR2 is SNEGSKA (reference sequence). The CDR3 reads CSASGTGQETQYF. CDR3 DNA sequence: TGCAGTGCCAGTGGGACAGGGCAAGAGACCCAGTACTTC.

This clonotype was recorded a few times. The chain carries TRBV25-1 and TRBJ2-7; perhaps TRBD1 as D (5 bases). Between the trimmed V and J ends, which lost 11 bases and 2 bases, there was a span of 22 bases. Germline V gene data show CDR1 as MGHDK and CDR2 as SYGVNS. The length of the CDR3 is 15 residues. CDR3 in DNA: TGTGCCCCACACGCCAGGGTCCCCCATACCTACGAGCAGTACTTC. Its protein product is CAPHARVPHTYEQYF.

This clonotype has just a few counts. The genes are TRBV2 and TRBJ1-2; D unclear. Germline V lookup: CDR1 SNHLY, CDR2 FYNNEI. The CDR3 runs to 16 residues. Trimming left V 1 base short and J 0 bases short, with 12 bases between. DNA for the CDR3: TGTGCCAGCAGTGAAGGGTGGGCAGTCGCTAACTATGGCTACACCTTC. It translates to CASSEGWAVANYGYTF.

This clonotype has a handful of counts. V usage is TRBV4-3 and J usage is TRBJ2-7, with D tentatively TRBD1 (5 bases). V was shortened by 6 bases and J by 1 base, with 13 bases between the two germline ends. CDR1 LGHNA and CDR2 YSLEER come from the germline V gene. The length of the CDR3 is 14 residues. In nucleotides, the CDR3 is TGCGCCAGCAGGGACACAACCATTTCCTACGAGCAGTACTTC. It specifies CASRDTTISYEQYF.

The chain combines TRBV9 with TRBJ2-7; D is perhaps TRBD2 (6 bases). There are 15 residues in the CDR3. V lost 2 bases and J lost 0, with 12 bases in between. Per the germline V gene, CDR1 is SGDLS and CDR2 is YYNGEE. CDR3 protein: CASSVGSSVSYEQYF. CDR3 nucleotide sequence: TGTGCCAGCAGCGTCGGATCTAGCGTCTCCTACGAGCAGTACTTC.

This clonotype was counted a few times. V and J are TRBV7-8 and TRBJ1-1; no reliable D call. The CDR3 runs 14 residues. The V end lost 2 bases, the J end lost 4 bases, and 11 bases lay between the germline ends. Germline CDR1 and CDR2: SGHVS and FQNEAQ. CDR3 region: CASSLRWGVTEAFF. The CDR3 coding sequence is TGTGCCAGCAGCTTAAGGTGGGGAGTCACTGAAGCTTTCTTT.

This clonotype was counted a few times. The V gene is TRBV20-1, the J gene TRBJ1-3, with D unclear. Between the trimmed V and J ends, which lost 6 bases and 2 bases, there was a span of 17 bases. Germline assignment: CDR1 DFQATT and CDR2 SNEGSKA (reference sequence). The CDR3 totals 15 residues. The CDR3 here is CSALPSTRTGNTIYF. In DNA, the CDR3 is TGCAGTGCCCTTCCTTCCACACGAACTGGAAACACCATATATTTT.

The V and J genes are TRBV12-3 or TRBV12-4 and TRBJ2-1; D is uncertain. V lost 3 bases and J 13 bases, leaving 13 bases between the germline ends. The CDR3 contains 12 residues. The chain's CDR3 is CASSFPLSVQFF. CDR3 nucleotides: TGTGCCAGCAGTTTCCCCCTTTCAGTCCAGTTCTTC.